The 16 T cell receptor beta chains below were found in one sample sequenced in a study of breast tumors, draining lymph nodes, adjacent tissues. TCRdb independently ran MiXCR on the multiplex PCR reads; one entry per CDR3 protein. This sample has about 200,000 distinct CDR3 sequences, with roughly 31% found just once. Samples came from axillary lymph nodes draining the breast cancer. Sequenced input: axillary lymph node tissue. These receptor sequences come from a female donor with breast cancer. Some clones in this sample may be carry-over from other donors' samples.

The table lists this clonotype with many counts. The CDR3 loop is CASSYTALSGNTIYF. CDR3 in DNA: TGTGCCAGCAGCTATACAGCGCTCTCTGGAAACACCATATATTTT. The V call is TRBV14, the J call TRBJ1-3; D is undetermined. The CDR3 runs to 15 residues. Trimming cost V 5 bases and J 0 bases, with 11 bases left between them. Germline lookup yields CDR1 SGHDN and CDR2 FVKESK. The whole variable domain, filled in from reference TRBV14 and TRBJ1-3, reads EAGVTQFPSHSVIEKGQTVTLRCDPISGHDNLYWYRRVMGKEIKFLLHFVKESKQDESGMPNNRFLAERTGGTYSTLKVQPAELEDSGVYFCASSYTALSGNTIYFGEGSWLTVV.

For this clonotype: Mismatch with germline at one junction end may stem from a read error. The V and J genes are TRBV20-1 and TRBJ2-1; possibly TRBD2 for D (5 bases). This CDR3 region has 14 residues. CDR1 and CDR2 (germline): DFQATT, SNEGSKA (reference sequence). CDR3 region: CSARGNVGAAEQLF. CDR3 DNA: TGCAGTGCTAGAGGGAATGTGGGAGCTGCTGAGCAGCTCTTC.

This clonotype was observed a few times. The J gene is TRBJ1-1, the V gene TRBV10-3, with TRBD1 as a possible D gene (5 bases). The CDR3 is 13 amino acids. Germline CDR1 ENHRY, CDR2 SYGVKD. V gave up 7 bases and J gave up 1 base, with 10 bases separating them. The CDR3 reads CAITQTENTEAFF. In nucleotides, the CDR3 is TGTGCCATCACCCAGACAGAGAACACTGAAGCTTTCTTT.

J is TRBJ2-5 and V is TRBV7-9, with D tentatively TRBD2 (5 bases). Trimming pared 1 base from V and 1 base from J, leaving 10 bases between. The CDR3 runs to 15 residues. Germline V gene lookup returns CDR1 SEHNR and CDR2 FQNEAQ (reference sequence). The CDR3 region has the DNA TGTGCCAGCAGCTTAGAACGAGGGATCCAAGAGACCCAGTACTTC. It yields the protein CASSLERGIQETQYF.

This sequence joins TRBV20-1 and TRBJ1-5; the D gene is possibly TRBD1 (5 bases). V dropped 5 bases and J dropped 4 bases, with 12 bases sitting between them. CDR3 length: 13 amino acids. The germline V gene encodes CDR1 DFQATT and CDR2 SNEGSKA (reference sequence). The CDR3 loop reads CSARRDVNQPQHF. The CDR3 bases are TGCAGTGCTCGCCGGGACGTTAATCAGCCCCAGCATTTT.

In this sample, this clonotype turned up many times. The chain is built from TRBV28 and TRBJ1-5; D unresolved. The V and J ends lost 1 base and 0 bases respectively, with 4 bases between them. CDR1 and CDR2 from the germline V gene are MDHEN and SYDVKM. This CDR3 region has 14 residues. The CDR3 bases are TGTGCCAGCAGTTTATCGCGTAGCAATCAGCCCCAGCATTTT. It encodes CASSLSRSNQPQHF.

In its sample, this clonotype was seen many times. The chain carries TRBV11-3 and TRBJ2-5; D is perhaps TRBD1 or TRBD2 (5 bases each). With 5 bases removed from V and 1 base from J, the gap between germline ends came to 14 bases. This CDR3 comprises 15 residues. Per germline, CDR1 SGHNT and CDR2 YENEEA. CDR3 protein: CASSPRGGTQETQYF. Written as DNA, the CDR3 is TGTGCCAGCAGCCCCCGAGGTGGGACCCAAGAGACCCAGTACTTC.

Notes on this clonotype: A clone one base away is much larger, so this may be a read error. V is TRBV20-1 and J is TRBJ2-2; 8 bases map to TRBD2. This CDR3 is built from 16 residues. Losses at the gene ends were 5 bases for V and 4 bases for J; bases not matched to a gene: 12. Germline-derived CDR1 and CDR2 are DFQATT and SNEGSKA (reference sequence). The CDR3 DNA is TGCAGTGCTCCCAGGGCGGGGGGACCGACCACCGGGGAGCTGTTTTTT. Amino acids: CSAPRAGGPTTGELFF.

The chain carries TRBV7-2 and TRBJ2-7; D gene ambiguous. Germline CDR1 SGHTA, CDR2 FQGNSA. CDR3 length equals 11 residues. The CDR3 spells CARHSSYEQYF. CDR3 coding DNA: TGTGCTAGACACAGCTCCTACGAGCAGTACTTC.

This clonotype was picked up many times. In DNA, the CDR3 is TGTGCCAGCAGCTTGTGGACAGGGGCCAGCCAAGAGACCCAGTACTTC. This codes for CASSLWTGASQETQYF. The V gene is TRBV5-6, the J gene TRBJ2-5; 9 nucleotides agree with TRBD1. V trimming: 1 base; J trimming: 1 base; junction bases outside the gene matches: 5. The CDR3 contains 16 residues. The germline CDR1 and CDR2 sequences are SGHDT and YYEEEE.

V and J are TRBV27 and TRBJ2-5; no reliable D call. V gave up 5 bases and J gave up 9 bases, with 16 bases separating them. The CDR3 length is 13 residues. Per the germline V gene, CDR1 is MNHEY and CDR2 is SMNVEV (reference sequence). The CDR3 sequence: CASSPWTDRAQYF. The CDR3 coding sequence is TGTGCCAGCAGTCCCTGGACCGACCGGGCCCAGTACTTC.

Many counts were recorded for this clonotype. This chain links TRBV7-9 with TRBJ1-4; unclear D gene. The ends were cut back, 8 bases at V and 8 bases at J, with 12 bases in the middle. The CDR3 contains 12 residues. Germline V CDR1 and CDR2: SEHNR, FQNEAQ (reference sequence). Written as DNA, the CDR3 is TGTGCCAGCCTCTCCACGGGGGAAAAACTGTTTTTT. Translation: CASLSTGEKLFF.

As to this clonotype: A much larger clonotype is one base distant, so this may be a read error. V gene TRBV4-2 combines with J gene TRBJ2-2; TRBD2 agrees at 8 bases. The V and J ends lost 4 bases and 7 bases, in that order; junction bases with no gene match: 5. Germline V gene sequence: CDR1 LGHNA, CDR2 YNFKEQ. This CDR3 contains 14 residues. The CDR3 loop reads CASSPSGRIGELFF. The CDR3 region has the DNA TGTGCCAGCAGCCCGAGCGGGAGAATCGGGGAGCTGTTTTTT.

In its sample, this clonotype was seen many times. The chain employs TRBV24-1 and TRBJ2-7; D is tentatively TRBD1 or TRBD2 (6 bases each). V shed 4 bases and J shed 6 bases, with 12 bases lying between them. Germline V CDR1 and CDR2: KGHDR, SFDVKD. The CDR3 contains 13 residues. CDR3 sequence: CATSDPKGGEQYF. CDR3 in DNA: TGTGCCACCAGTGACCCCAAGGGGGGCGAGCAGTACTTC.

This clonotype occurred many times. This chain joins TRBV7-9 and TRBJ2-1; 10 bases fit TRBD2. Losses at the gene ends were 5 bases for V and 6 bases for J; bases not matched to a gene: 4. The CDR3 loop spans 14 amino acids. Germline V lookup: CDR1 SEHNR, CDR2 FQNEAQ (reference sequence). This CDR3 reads CASSGAGGGNEQFF. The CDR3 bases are TGTGCCAGCAGCGGAGCGGGAGGGGGCAATGAGCAGTTCTTC. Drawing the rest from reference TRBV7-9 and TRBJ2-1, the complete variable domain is DTGVSQNPRHKITKRGQNVTFRCDPISEHNRLYWYRQTLGQGPEFLTYFQNEAQLEKSRLLSDRFSAERPKGSFSTLEIQRTEQGDSAMYLCASSGAGGGNEQFFGPGTRLTVL.

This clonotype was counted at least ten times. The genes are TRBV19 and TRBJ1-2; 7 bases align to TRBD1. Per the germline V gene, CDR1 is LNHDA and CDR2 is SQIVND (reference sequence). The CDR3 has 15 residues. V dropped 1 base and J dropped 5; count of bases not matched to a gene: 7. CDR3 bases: TGTGCCAGTAGTATAGGCCCGACAGGGCCATATGGCTACACCTTC. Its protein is CASSIGPTGPYGYTF.